This T cell receptor (gamma chain) was captured by sequencing in a study of γδ T cells in repeated Plasmodium falciparum infection. Study-level results: Compared with Australian children, Malian Vdelta2-negative repertoires seemed more clonal, less diverse, less shared.

Trimming at V came to 5 bases and at J to 0 bases, leaving 3 bases not matched to a gene. CDR1 is VENAVY and CDR2 is YDSYNSRV in the germline V gene. The CDR3 is 14 residues long. TCRdb called clones anew from the multiplex PCR reads with CATT. The sample comprises around 25,000 gamma-chain clones, 3% of which are singletons, and about 33% rests with the top ten. Flow sorting of PBMC yielded separate Vgamma9/Vdelta2+ and Vdelta2-negative gammadelta T cell populations for bulk repertoire analysis. This clone was seen repeatedly, ten times or more. Its antigen is unknown. The translated DNA and TCRdb's protein are not identical at residue 5; the protein here was translated from the DNA.

V and J are TRGV8 and TRGJP1. The sample comprised gamma-delta T cells from blood. The clonotype was recovered from a pool of human donors (malaria-infected and uninfected, not separated). CDR3 loop: CATWGYTTGWFKIF. CDR3 nucleotides: TGTGCCACCTGGGGATATACCACTGGTTGGTTCAAGATATTT.